Below are 28 T cell receptor beta chains sequenced from a single sample in a study of shared clonotypes between healthy human individuals. TCRdb's table, derived via immunoSEQ multiplex PCR, lists solely in-frame clones and lacks some. The sample yields some 1,100,000 clones, around 78% seen once. The sample was memory CD4+ T cells from PBMCs. The subset denotes: CD45RA-negative fraction. The receptor set was obtained from a young man in good health. Some clones in this sample may be carry-over from other donors' samples.

This chain uses TRBV29-1 with TRBJ2-3, with 10 bases matching TRBD1. The V and J ends lost 7 bases and 2 bases, in that order; junction bases with no gene match: 3. In germline, CDR1 is SQVTM, CDR2 ANQGSEA. The CDR3 runs to 13 residues. The CDR3 coding sequence is TGCAGCGGGAGACAGGGGGCCACAGATACGCAGTATTTT. Translation: CSGRQGATDTQYF.

V usage is TRBV6-1 and J usage is TRBJ2-5; D may match TRBD1 or TRBD2 (7 bases each). Between the trimmed V and J ends, which lost 4 bases and 5 bases, there was a span of 17 bases. Per the germline V gene, CDR1 is MNHNS and CDR2 is SASEGT. The length of the CDR3 is 15 residues. CDR3 protein: CASSAKGAGRETQYF. CDR3 nucleotide sequence: TGTGCCAGCAGTGCAAAGGGGGCCGGGAGGGAGACCCAGTACTTC.

The sample holds a few counts of this clone. Other DNA sequences from this sample encode an identical CDR3 as well. The chain couples TRBV5-1 to TRBJ1-1, with TRBD1 as a possible D gene (5 bases). V lost 1 base, J lost 0 bases, and 10 bases lay in between. CDR1 is SGHRS and CDR2 is YFSETQ in the germline V gene. The CDR3 is made up of 15 amino acids. The CDR3 protein is CASSLSQALNTEAFF. The CDR3 bases are TGCGCCAGCAGCTTGTCACAGGCCCTGAACACTGAAGCTTTCTTT. The full variable domain, its missing parts supplied by reference TRBV5-1 and TRBJ1-1, is KAGVTQTPRYLIKTRGQQVTLSCSPISGHRSVSWYQQTPGQGLQFLFEYFSETQRNKGNFPGRFSGRQFSNSRSEMNVSTLELGDSALYLCASSLSQALNTEAFFGQGTRLTVV.

The rearrangement joins TRBV30 to TRBJ1-1; 9 nucleotides align to TRBD1. The germline CDR1 and CDR2 sequences are GTSNPN and SVGIG (reference sequence). The CDR3 totals 12 residues. Trimming removed 4 bases from V and 7 bases from J; junction bases left unmatched: 4. CDR3 bases: TGTGCCTGGATAGACAGGGGGTTTGAAGCTTTCTTT. Its protein is CAWIDRGFEAFF.

The sample holds many counts of this clone. The chain carries TRBV25-1 and TRBJ1-1, with TRBD1 identical over 7 bases. V was pared by 7 bases and J by 0 bases, with 2 bases of the junction left unmatched. Germline CDR1 reads MGHDK; CDR2 reads SYGVNS. The length of the CDR3 is 13 residues. CDR3 nucleotides: TGTGCCAGCACAGGGGGATTGAACACTGAAGCTTTCTTT. Its translation is CASTGGLNTEAFF.

This clone was seen only once. The gene calls are TRBV6-5 and TRBJ2-7, with 10 bases that match TRBD2. Per germline, CDR1 MNHEY and CDR2 SVGAGI. CDR3 size: 15 residues. The ends lost 9 bases at V and 2 bases at J; junction bases unmatched: 10. CDR3 nucleotides: TGTGCCAGTTATAGCGGGGGGAGAGGACCCTACGAGCAGTACTTC. It specifies CASYSGGRGPYEQYF.

The chain's CDR3 is CASSSTGGSTGANVLTF. The CDR3 nucleotides read TGTGCCAGCAGTTCCACAGGGGGTTCGACTGGGGCCAACGTCCTGACTTTC. The J gene is TRBJ2-6, the V gene TRBV27; TRBD1 matches 8 bases. Unmatched junction bases numbered 7, after V lost 4 bases and J lost 2 bases. Germline V gives CDR1 MNHEY, CDR2 SMNVEV (reference sequence). The CDR3 is 17 amino acids.

The chain combines TRBV27 with TRBJ2-1; TRBD2 matches 15 bases. J was trimmed by 6 bases and V by 5 bases; bases with no gene match: 14. CDR1 MNHEY and CDR2 SMNVEV come from the germline V gene (reference sequence). This CDR3 has 19 residues. The CDR3 nucleotides are TGTGCCAGCAGTATTAAGGGACTAGCGGGAGGAACGGTTCGCAATGAGCAGTTCTTC. Residues: CASSIKGLAGGTVRNEQFF.

The V call is TRBV5-1, the J call TRBJ2-3; D not certain. CDR1 is SGHRS, CDR2 YFSETQ, per germline. The CDR3 consists of 15 residues. V lost 1 base, J lost 2 bases, and 11 bases lay in between. CDR3 sequence: CASSLTIIATDTQYF. The CDR3 DNA is TGCGCCAGCAGCTTGACAATAATCGCCACAGATACGCAGTATTTT.

The V call is TRBV5-1, the J call TRBJ2-7; unclear D gene. The length of the CDR3 is 12 residues. Trimming removed 3 bases at V and 4 bases at J, with 8 bases between. Germline-derived CDR1 and CDR2 are SGHRS and YFSETQ. The CDR3, as DNA: TGCGCCAGCAGCTCAGACCGTTACGAGCAGTACTTC. Translated, it gives CASSSDRYEQYF.

This clone occurred a few times. J is TRBJ2-2 and V is TRBV6-5; D is unclear. Trimming cost V 4 bases and J 1 base, with 10 bases left between them. The CDR3 has 15 amino acids. Germline V CDR1 and CDR2: MNHEY, SVGAGI. The CDR3 reads CASSFRSGNTGELFF. The CDR3 nucleotides are TGTGCCAGCAGTTTCAGGAGTGGGAACACCGGGGAGCTGTTTTTT.

The rearrangement links TRBV2 to TRBJ2-2; D not certain. The V end was cut by 6 bases, the J end by 7 bases, with 9 bases between. In germline, CDR1 is SNHLY, CDR2 FYNNEI. The length of the CDR3 is 12 residues. CDR3 nucleotides: TGTGCCAGCAGGAGATTAAGCGGGGAGCTGTTTTTT. This sequence encodes CASRRLSGELFF.

The chain has TRBV28 and TRBJ1-2; no clear D. The CDR3 is 14 residues long. The germline V gene encodes CDR1 MDHEN and CDR2 SYDVKM. The germline V and J ends were trimmed by 5 bases and 5 bases, with 15 bases remaining between them. The CDR3 DNA follows: TGTGCCAGCAGTCGGGCGGGCCGCGGGTATGGCTACACCTTC. Protein: CASSRAGRGYGYTF.

The chain combines TRBV2 with TRBJ2-5; TRBD2 aligns across 10 bases. In germline, CDR1 is SNHLY, CDR2 FYNNEI. Germline trimming cut 3 bases from V and 5 bases from J; bases unmatched to any gene: 3. The CDR3 sequence is 14 residues long. This chain's CDR3 is CASSDGTSVETQYF. The CDR3 bases are TGTGCCAGCAGTGACGGGACTAGCGTGGAGACCCAGTACTTC.

This rearrangement joins TRBV11-2 to TRBJ2-1, with 10 nucleotides matching TRBD2. The CDR3 has 15 amino acids. V dropped 5 bases and J dropped 5; count of bases not matched to a gene: 6. Germline loops: CDR1 SGHAT, CDR2 FQNNGV. The DNA of the CDR3 is TGTGCCAGCAGCCCCAGCGGGAGGGCCGACAATGAGCAGTTCTTC. It is translated as CASSPSGRADNEQFF.

The V call is TRBV10-3, the J call TRBJ2-2; 7 nucleotides line up with TRBD1. V shed 5 bases and J 8 bases; nucleotides not matched to a gene: 14. The CDR3 consists of 16 residues. CDR1 and CDR2 (germline): ENHRY, SYGVKD. CDR3 nucleotides: TGTGCCATCAGTTACGTCGGGACAGCCACAGGGGGGGAGCTGTTTTTT. It codes for CAISYVGTATGGELFF.

The V call is TRBV11-3, the J call TRBJ2-1, with D possibly matching TRBD2 (5 bases). The V end was cut by 1 base, the J end by 0 bases, with 10 bases between. Germline V lookup: CDR1 SGHNT, CDR2 YENEEA. The CDR3 is made up of 16 amino acids. In nucleotides, the CDR3 is TGTGCCAGCAGCTTAGGGGGAGCGAGCTCCTACAATGAGCAGTTCTTC. Its translation: CASSLGGASSYNEQFF.

Written as DNA, the CDR3 is TGTGCCAGCAGCTTGGGGTGGGGACCAGGGTATGGCTACACCTTC. Residues: CASSLGWGPGYGYTF. V usage is TRBV5-5 and J usage is TRBJ1-2; D may be TRBD1 (5 bases). The V gene's germline CDR1 is SGHKS and CDR2 YYEKEE (reference sequence). This CDR3 spans 15 amino acids. With 0 bases removed from V and 5 bases from J, the gap between germline ends came to 14 bases.

The chain is built from TRBV7-5 and TRBJ2-7. TRBV7-5 counts as a pseudogene. This CDR3 comprises 16 residues. CDR3 DNA sequence: TGTGCCAGAAGCTCTCCCCTAGGGGACCCCGACTACGAGCAGTACTTC. Amino acids: CARSSPLGDPDYEQYF.

The sample holds a few counts of this clone. Other DNA sequences in this sample translate to the same CDR3. The genes are TRBV6-5 and TRBJ2-1, with 10 bases identical to TRBD1. CDR3 length equals 15 residues. Germline loops: CDR1 MNHEY, CDR2 SVGAGI. V lost 0 bases and J lost 5; bases outside the gene matches: 1. The CDR3 DNA is TGTGCCAGCAGTTACTCGGGACAGGGGAACAATGAGCAGTTCTTC. Its translation: CASSYSGQGNNEQFF.

The chain employs TRBV28 and TRBJ2-7; D might be TRBD1 (6 bases). The CDR3 extends over 13 amino acids. Per the germline V gene, CDR1 is MDHEN and CDR2 is SYDVKM. Between the trimmed V and J ends, which lost 4 bases and 5 bases, there was a span of 12 bases. CDR3 sequence: CASSWGRDDEQYF. CDR3 in DNA: TGTGCCAGCAGTTGGGGGCGAGACGACGAGCAGTACTTC.

This chain links TRBV28 with TRBJ1-2, with D perhaps matching TRBD1 (6 bases). This CDR3 comprises 19 residues. Germline lookup yields CDR1 MDHEN and CDR2 SYDVKM. V lost 1 base, J lost 9 bases, and 30 bases lay in between. CDR3 nucleotide sequence: TGTGCCAGCAGTTTATACCGAGCACCCCGGGACACCCGGGTGGACAGCTACACCTTC. Protein sequence: CASSLYRAPRDTRVDSYTF.

The chain couples TRBV5-6 to TRBJ2-5; D is uncertain. V lost 4 bases, J lost 4 bases, and 14 bases lay in between. CDR1 and CDR2 from the germline V gene are SGHDT and YYEEEE. The CDR3 totals 14 residues. CDR3 protein: CASSPRVRLETQYF. The CDR3 region has the DNA TGTGCCAGCAGCCCCCGCGTGAGGTTAGAGACCCAGTACTTC. The full variable domain, completed using reference TRBV5-6 and TRBJ2-5, is DAGVTQSPTHLIKTRGQQVTLRCSPKSGHDTVSWYQQALGQGPQFIFQYYEEEERQRGNFPDRFSGHQFPNYSSELNVNALLLGDSALYLCASSPRVRLETQYFGPGTRLLVL.

J is TRBJ1-2 and V is TRBV4-2, with unresolved D. There are 16 residues in the CDR3. CDR1 is LGHNA and CDR2 is YNFKEQ in the germline V gene. Trimming left V 5 bases short and J 2 bases short, with 18 bases between. CDR3 loop: CASSTLDGSANYGYTF. In DNA, the CDR3 is TGTGCCAGCAGCACACTGGATGGCAGTGCGAACTATGGCTACACCTTC.

The V gene is TRBV6-6, the J gene TRBJ1-4; no clear D. The length of the CDR3 is 16 residues. V was clipped by 3 bases and J by 10 bases, with 21 bases between them. The germline CDR1 and CDR2 sequences are MNHNY and SVGAGI (reference sequence). The chain's CDR3 is CASSYSLVQSGGKLFF. The CDR3 nucleotides read TGTGCCAGCAGTTATTCCTTAGTTCAATCCGGCGGAAAACTGTTTTTT.

This sequence joins TRBV5-1 and TRBJ1-5; weak D call: TRBD1 (5 bases). CDR1 SGHRS and CDR2 YFSETQ come from the germline V gene. The V and J ends lost 1 base and 6 bases respectively, with 11 bases between them. The CDR3 runs 14 residues. CDR3 bases: TGCGCCAGCAGCTTGATGGGGCCTGGTCAGCCCCAGCATTTT. Its protein is CASSLMGPGQPQHF.

The genes are TRBV7-2 and TRBJ1-5; TRBD1 matches at 7 bases. The V gene end was trimmed by 5 bases and the J gene end by 11 bases; junction bases not matched to a gene: 9. CDR3 length: 13 amino acids. The germline CDR1 and CDR2 sequences are SGHTA and FQGNSA. CDR3 amino acids: CASSQDRFLSQHF. For the CDR3, the DNA is TGTGCCAGCAGCCAGGACAGGTTTCTGTCCCAGCATTTT.

This clone was found a few times. V and J are TRBV5-1 and TRBJ2-3; the D gene is possibly TRBD1 (6 bases). V lost 0 bases to trimming and J lost 2 bases, with 10 bases between them. Germline V CDR1 and CDR2: SGHRS, YFSETQ. This CDR3 is 15 amino acids long. CDR3 sequence (DNA): TGCGCCAGCAGCTTGGGTGGACAGCCCACAGATACGCAGTATTTT. Its protein is CASSLGGQPTDTQYF. The entire variable domain, with the rest obtained from reference TRBV5-1 and TRBJ2-3, is as follows: KAGVTQTPRYLIKTRGQQVTLSCSPISGHRSVSWYQQTPGQGLQFLFEYFSETQRNKGNFPGRFSGRQFSNSRSEMNVSTLELGDSALYLCASSLGGQPTDTQYFGPGTRLTVL.